A few counts support the clone carrying this T cell receptor beta chain. V was shortened by 2 bases and J by 8 bases, with 6 bases between the two germline ends. This CDR3 is built from 11 residues. The germline V gene has CDR1 SGHTA and CDR2 FQGNSA. The time point here: blood at routine non-recurrence follow-up after resection. The sequenced material consisted of unsorted whole RNA from tumor, nontumor lung or frozen PBMC. This entry is derived from a study of spatial heterogeneity in lung cancer. About the study: Researchers sequenced follow-up PBMC samples if they had them, and these came a median of approximately 26 months after resection.

TCRdb reprocessed the 5' RACE reads with MiXCR, giving one entry per CDR3 protein. Among about 120,000 distinct CDR3 sequences listed, 12% were seen once. The sequences come from PBMCs, collected at follow-up. This sequence joins TRBV7-2 and TRBJ1-1; D unclear. This sequence originates from a male donor with early-stage non-small cell lung cancer. CDR3 nucleotides: TGTGCCAGCAGCTTAAGCCTGGAAGCTTTCTTT. It is translated as CASSLSLEAFF.